The text below deals with one T cell receptor (beta chain). Its target is not known. Libraries were prepared by immunoSEQ multiplex PCR; TCRdb keeps only in-frame clonotypes and omits some of them. The table has 25,000 to 35,000 clones, 83% seen once; the top ten hold more than 1.4%. These data come from a study of vaccination effects on CD4 cells after COVID-19. Background on the study: Post-vaccine sampling occurred a median 72 days after the second dose.

Whole-study results and caveats: Both infection-induced and vaccine-induced clones contracted markedly at late post-vaccination timepoints.

Antigen-specific CD4+ T cells were expanded (with viral peptide pools) by the ViraFEST assay ahead of sequencing. Culturing for 10 days preceded CD4+ T cell isolation. The vaccine given was either BNT162b2 or mRNA-1273, in two doses. Wells each received two million PBMC, cultured with roughly 9.4 IU/ml IL-2 and around 9.8 ug/ml peptides. Researchers swapped half the medium for IL-2 medium on both days 3 and 7. There are 15 residues in the CDR3. CDR1 and CDR2 (germline): SNHLY, FYNNEI. The V and J ends lost 6 bases and 6 bases, in that order; junction bases with no gene match: 8. The rearrangement links TRBV2 to TRBJ2-2, with TRBD1 identical over 9 bases. The source of this sequence is a human donor who received a COVID-19 vaccine. Some clones in this sample may be carry-over from other donors' samples. Sequences were derived from CD4+ T cells from PBMCs cultured with HCoV-NL63 spike peptides, sampled after COVID-19 vaccination. The CDR3 reads CASSQTGGYAGELFF. CDR3 DNA sequence: TGTGCCAGCAGCCAGACAGGGGGTTATGCCGGGGAGCTGTTTTTT.